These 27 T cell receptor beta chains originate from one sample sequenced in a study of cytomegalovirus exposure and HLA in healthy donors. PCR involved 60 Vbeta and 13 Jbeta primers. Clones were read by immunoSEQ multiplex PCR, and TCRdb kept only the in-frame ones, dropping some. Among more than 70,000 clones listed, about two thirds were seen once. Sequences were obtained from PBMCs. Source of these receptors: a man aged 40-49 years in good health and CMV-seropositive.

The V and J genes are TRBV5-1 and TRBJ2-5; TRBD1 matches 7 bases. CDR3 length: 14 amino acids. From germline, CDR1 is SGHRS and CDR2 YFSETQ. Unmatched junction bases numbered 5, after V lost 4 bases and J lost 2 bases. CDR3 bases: TGCGCCAGCAGCCCCGGACAGGAGCAAGAGACCCAGTACTTC. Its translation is CASSPGQEQETQYF.

In DNA, the CDR3 is TGCGCCAGCAGCACTGGACAGGGGGCGAGAGGCTACACCTTC. Protein sequence: CASSTGQGARGYTF. This rearrangement joins TRBV5-1 to TRBJ1-2, with 11 nucleotides matching TRBD1. The CDR3 is 14 amino acids. V was clipped by 4 bases and J by 8 bases; unmatched bases: 7. Germline V gives CDR1 SGHRS, CDR2 YFSETQ.

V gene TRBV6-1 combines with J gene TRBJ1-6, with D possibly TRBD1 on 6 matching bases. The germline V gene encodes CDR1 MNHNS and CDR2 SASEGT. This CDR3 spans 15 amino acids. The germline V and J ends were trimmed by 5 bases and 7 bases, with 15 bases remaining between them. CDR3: CASSPRHRDNSPLHF. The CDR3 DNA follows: TGTGCCAGCAGTCCCCGCCACAGGGACAATTCACCCCTCCACTTT.

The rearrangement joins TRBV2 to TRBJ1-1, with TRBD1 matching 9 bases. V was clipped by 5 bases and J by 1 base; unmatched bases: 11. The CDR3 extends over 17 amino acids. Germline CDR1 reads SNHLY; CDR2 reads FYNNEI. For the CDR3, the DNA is TGTGCCAGCAGTCGCTACGTTCCGGGACAGGGGAACACTGAAGCTTTCTTT. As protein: CASSRYVPGQGNTEAFF.

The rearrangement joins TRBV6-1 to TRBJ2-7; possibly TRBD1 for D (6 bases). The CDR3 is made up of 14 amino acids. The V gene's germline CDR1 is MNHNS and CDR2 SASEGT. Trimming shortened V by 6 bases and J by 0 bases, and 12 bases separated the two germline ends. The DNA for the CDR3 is TGTGCCAGCAGACCGGAAGGGGGCTCCTACGAGCAGTACTTC. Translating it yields CASRPEGGSYEQYF.

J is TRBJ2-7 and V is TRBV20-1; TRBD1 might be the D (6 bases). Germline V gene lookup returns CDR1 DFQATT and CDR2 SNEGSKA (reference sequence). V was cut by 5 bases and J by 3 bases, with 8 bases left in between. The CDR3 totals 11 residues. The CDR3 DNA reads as TGCAGTGCTCGACAGGTCTACGAGCAGTACTTC. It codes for CSARQVYEQYF.

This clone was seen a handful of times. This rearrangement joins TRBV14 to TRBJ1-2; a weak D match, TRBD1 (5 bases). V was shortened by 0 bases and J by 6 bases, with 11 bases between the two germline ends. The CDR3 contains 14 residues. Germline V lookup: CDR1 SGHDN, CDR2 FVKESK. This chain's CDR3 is CASSQEAGIDGYTF. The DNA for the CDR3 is TGTGCCAGCAGCCAAGAGGCAGGGATAGATGGCTACACCTTC.

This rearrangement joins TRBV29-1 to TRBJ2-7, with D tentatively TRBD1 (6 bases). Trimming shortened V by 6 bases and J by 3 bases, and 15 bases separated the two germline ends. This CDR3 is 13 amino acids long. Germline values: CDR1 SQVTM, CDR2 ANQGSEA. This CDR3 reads CSVNGQPDYEQYF. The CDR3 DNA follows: TGCAGCGTGAACGGACAGCCCGACTACGAGCAGTACTTC.

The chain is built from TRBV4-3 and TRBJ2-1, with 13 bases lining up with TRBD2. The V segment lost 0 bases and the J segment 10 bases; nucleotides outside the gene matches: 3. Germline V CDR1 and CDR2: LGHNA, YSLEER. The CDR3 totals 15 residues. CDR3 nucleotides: TGCGCCAGCAGCCAAGAACTAGCGGGGGGGCGGGAGCAGTTCTTC. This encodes CASSQELAGGREQFF.

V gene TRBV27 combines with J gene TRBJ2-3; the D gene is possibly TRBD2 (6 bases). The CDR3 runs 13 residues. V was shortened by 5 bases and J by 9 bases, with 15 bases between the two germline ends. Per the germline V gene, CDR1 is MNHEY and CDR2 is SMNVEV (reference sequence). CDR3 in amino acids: CASSRPQEGTQYF. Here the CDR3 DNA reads TGTGCCAGCAGTCGACCCCAGGAGGGGACGCAGTATTTT.

CDR3 amino acids: CASSPGQSETQYF. The CDR3, as DNA: TGTGCCAGCAGCCCGGGACAGTCGGAGACCCAGTACTTC. The genes are TRBV7-2 and TRBJ2-5, with 7 bases aligning to TRBD1. V gave up 5 bases and J gave up 5 bases; unmatched junction bases: 5. There are 13 residues in the CDR3. Germline V gene sequence: CDR1 SGHTA, CDR2 FQGNSA.

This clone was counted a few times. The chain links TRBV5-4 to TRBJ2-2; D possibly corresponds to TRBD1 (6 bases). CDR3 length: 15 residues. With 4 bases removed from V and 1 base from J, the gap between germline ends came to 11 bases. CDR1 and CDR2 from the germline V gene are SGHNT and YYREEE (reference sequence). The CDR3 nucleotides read TGTGCCAGCAGCACTGGACAGCAGAACACCGGGGAGCTGTTTTTT. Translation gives CASSTGQQNTGELFF.

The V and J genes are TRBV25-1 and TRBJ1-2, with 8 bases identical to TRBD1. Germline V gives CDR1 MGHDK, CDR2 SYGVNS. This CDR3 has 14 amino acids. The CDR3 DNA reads TGTGCGTCTACCAGGGGGCCCCCCGGCCATGGCTACACCTTC. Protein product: CASTRGPPGHGYTF.

CDR3 nucleotide sequence: TGCAGCGTCCCCCTTTCCGGGTTAACCGGGGAGCTGTTTTTT. Translating it yields CSVPLSGLTGELFF. The J gene is TRBJ2-2, the V gene TRBV29-1; D is unclear. The germline V gene encodes CDR1 SQVTM and CDR2 ANQGSEA. This CDR3 is built from 14 residues. V dropped 6 bases and J dropped 5 bases, with 16 bases sitting between them.

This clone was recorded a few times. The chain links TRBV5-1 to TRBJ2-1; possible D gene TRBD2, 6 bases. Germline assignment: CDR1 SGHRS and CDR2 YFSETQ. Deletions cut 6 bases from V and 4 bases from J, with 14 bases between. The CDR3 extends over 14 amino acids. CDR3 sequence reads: CASTPGAGYNEQFF. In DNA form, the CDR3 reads TGCGCCAGCACCCCCGGTGCGGGGTACAATGAGCAGTTCTTC. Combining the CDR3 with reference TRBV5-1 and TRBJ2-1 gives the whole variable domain KAGVTQTPRYLIKTRGQQVTLSCSPISGHRSVSWYQQTPGQGLQFLFEYFSETQRNKGNFPGRFSGRQFSNSRSEMNVSTLELGDSALYLCASTPGAGYNEQFFGPGTRLTVL.

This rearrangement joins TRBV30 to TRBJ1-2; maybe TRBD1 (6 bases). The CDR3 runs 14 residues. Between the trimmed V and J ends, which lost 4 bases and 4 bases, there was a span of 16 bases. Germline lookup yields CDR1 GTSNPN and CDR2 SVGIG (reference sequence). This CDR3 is CAWTTQGGFYGYTF. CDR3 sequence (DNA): TGTGCCTGGACTACCCAAGGGGGATTCTATGGCTACACCTTC.

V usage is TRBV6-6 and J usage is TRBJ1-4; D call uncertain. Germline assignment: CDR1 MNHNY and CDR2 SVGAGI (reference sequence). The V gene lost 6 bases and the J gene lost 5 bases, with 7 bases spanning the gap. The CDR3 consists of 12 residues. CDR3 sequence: CASRLINEKLFF. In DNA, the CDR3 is TGTGCCAGCAGACTAATCAATGAAAAACTGTTTTTT.

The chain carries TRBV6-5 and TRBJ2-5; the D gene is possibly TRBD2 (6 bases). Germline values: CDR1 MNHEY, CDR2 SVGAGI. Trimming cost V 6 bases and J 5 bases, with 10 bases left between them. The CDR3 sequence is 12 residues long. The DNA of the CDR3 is TGTGCCAGCAGCCCAGGAGGGGAGACCCAGTACTTC. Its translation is CASSPGGETQYF.

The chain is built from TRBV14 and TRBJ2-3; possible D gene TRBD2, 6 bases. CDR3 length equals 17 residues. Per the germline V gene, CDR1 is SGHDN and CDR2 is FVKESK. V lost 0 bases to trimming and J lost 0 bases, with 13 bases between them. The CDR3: CASSQERAGPSTDTQYF. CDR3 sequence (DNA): TGTGCCAGCAGCCAAGAGCGAGCGGGCCCTAGCACAGATACGCAGTATTTT.

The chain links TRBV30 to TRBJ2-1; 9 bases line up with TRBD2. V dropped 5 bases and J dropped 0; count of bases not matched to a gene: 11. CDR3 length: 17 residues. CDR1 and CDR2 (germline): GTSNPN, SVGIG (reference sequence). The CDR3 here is CAWGKGGGVPSYNEQFF. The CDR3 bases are TGTGCCTGGGGAAAGGGCGGGGGGGTCCCCTCCTACAATGAGCAGTTCTTC.

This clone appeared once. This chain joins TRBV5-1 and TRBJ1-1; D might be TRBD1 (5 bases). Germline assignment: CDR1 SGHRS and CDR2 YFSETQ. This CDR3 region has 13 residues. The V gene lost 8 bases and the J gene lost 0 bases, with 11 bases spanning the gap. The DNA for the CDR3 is TGCGCCAGTCAGGGCGGATTGAACACTGAAGCTTTCTTT. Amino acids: CASQGGLNTEAFF.

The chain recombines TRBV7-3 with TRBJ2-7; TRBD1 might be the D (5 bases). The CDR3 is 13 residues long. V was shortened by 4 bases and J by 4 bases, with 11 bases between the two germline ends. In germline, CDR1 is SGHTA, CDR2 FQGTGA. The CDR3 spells CASSWGLGYEQYF. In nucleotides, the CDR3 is TGTGCCAGCAGCTGGGGCCTAGGTTACGAGCAGTACTTC.

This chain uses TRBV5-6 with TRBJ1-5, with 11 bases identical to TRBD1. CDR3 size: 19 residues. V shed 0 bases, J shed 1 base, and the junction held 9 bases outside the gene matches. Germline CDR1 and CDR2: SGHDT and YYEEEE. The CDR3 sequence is CASSLGTGGGSLSNQPQHF. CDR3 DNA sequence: TGTGCCAGCAGCTTGGGGACAGGGGGCGGGAGCTTGAGCAATCAGCCCCAGCATTTT.

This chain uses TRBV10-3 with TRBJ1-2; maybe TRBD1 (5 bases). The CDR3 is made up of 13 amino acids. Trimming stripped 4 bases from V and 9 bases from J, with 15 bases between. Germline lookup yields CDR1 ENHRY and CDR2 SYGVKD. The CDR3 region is CAISGMIDSSYTF. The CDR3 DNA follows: TGTGCCATCAGTGGGATGATTGACAGTAGCTACACCTTC.

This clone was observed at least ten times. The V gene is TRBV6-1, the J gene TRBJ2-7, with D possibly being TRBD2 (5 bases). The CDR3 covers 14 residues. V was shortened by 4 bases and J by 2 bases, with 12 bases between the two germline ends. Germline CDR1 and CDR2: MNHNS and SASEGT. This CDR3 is CASSAEGPTYEQYF. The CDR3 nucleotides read TGTGCCAGCAGTGCAGAGGGTCCCACCTACGAGCAGTACTTC.

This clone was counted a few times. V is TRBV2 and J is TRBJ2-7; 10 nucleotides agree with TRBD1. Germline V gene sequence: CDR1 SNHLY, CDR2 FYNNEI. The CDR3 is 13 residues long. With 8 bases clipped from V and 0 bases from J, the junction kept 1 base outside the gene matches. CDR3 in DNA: TGTGCCAGCGGGACAGGGGTCTCCTACGAGCAGTACTTC. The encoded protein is CASGTGVSYEQYF.

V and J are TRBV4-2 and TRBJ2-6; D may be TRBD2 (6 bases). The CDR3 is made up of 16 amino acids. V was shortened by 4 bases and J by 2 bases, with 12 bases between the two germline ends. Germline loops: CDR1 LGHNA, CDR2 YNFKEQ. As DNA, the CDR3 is TGTGCCAGCAGCCTTACCGGGGGAGCTGGGGCCAACGTCCTGACTTTC. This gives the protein CASSLTGGAGANVLTF.